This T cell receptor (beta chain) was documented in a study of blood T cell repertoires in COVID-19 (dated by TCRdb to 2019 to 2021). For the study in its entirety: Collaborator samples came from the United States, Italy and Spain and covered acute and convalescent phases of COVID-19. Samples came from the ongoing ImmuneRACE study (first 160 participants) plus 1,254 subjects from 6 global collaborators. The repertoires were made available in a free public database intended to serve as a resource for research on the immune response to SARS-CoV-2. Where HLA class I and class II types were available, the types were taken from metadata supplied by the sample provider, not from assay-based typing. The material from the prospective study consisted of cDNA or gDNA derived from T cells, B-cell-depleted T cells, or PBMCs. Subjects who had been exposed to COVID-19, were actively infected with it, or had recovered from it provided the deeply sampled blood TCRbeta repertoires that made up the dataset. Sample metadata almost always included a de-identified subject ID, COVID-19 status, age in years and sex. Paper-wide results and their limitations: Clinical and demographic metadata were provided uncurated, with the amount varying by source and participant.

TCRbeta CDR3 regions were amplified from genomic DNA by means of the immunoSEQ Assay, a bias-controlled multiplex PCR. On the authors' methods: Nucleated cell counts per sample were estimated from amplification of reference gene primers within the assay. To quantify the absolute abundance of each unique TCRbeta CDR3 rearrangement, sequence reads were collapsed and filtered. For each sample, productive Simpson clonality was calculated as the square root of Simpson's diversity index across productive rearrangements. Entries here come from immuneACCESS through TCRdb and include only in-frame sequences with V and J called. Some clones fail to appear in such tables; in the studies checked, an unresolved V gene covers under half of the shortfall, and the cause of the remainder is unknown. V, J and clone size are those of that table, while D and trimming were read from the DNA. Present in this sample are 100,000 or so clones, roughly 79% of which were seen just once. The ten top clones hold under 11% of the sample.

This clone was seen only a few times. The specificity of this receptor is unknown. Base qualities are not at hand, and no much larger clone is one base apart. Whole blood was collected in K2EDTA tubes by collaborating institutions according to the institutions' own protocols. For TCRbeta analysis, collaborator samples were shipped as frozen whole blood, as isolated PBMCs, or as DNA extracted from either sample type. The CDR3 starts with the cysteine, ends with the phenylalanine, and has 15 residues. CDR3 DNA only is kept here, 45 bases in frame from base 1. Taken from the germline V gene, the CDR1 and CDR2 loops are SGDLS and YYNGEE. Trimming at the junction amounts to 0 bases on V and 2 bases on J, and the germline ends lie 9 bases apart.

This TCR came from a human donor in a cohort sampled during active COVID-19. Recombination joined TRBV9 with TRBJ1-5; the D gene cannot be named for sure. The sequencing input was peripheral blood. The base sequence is TGTGCCAGCAGCGTAGGAGGAGGAGGCAATCAGCCCCAGCATTTT. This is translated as CASSVGGGGNQPQHF. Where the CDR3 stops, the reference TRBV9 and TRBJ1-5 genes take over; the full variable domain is DSGVTQTPKHLITATGQRVTLRCSPRSGDLSVYWYQQSLDQGLQFLIQYYNGEERAKGNILERFSAQQFPDLHSELNLSSLELGDSALYFCASSVGGGGNQPQHFGDGTRLSIL.